This T cell receptor beta chain was captured in a study of shared clonotypes between healthy human individuals (dated by TCRdb to 2018 to 2020). For the wider study: The cohort included three men and two women between 18 and 49 years of age. To increase sequencing depth and limit assay-specific biases, different laboratories used diverse techniques to prepare libraries and sequence TCR repertoires. For each donor, three plates each were used for CD4 naive and CD4 memory, two plates were used for CD8 naive, and one plate was used for CD8 memory. To estimate repertoire size and how much clonotypes are shared between individuals, the study performed deep sequencing of blood TCR repertoires from 4 to 6 healthy adults. Per donor, leukapheresis produced somewhere between about 0.8 and 9.5 billion PBMCs. Broader findings and caveats from the paper: Incomplete sequencing was indicated by rarefaction of sorted-subset datasets, despite the large sequencing depth. Because the study included a small number of donors, the genetic and exposure-history diversity represented was limited. Compared with non-shared clonotypes, clonotypes shared by all four sorted-subset donors had higher generation probabilities. Around 5% of naive CD4, 3% to 3.5% of naive CD8, about 2.4% of memory CD4, and 0.4% of memory CD8 clonotypes were shared across several donors. Naive subsets generally had larger estimated clonotype richness than memory subsets did. Pairwise subsampling indicated that sequencing depth was expected to affect the degree of clonotype sharing among donors. Sampling was restricted to blood, and TCR repertoires in tissue are likely to differ from TCR repertoires in blood.

As concerns this clone: No antigen is known for it. Qualities for individual bases were not recorded, and no much larger clone is one base off.

CD8 naive samples were CD45RO-negative cells positively selected for CCR7, giving a CD45RA+CCR7+ population that excluded TemRA cells. The donors were healthy, HIV-negative adults who had no recently reported acute infections or vaccinations. Every donor was a Caucasian adult residing in Nashville, Tennessee, USA. Blood was obtained by leukapheresis, after which PBMCs were separated by Ficoll-Histopaque density gradient centrifugation and cryopreserved in liquid nitrogen vapor phase. Analytical flow cytometry was used to check the purity and quantity of each magnetically sorted T cell population. Genomic DNA was isolated from each sorted fraction and quantified by UV absorbance on a Nanodrop 2000c. TCR CDR3 regions were amplified from genomic DNA by multiplex PCR using the deep immunoSEQ assay. Genomic DNA extracted from each cell subset was distributed evenly over all wells of several immunoSEQ 96-well plates, and each plate served as one replicate. For sorted subsets, 200 to 250 ng of genomic DNA, equivalent to some 33,000 T cell genomes, went into each replicate PCR. Purified libraries were measured with a Qubit 3.0 fluorometer, size-checked on a Bioanalyzer 2100, and measured again with the KAPA Library Quantification kit. A separate single-read 150-cycle Illumina NextSeq 550 flow cell was used to sequence each immunoSEQ 96-well plate. In the authors' own workflow: Because only junctional sequences without quality scores were contained in the immunoSEQ output, filtering matching that applied to full-length reads could not be performed. Sequences were annotated with PyIR, a Python wrapper for IgBLAST v1.9, using IMGT germline references to assign V/J genes and CDR3. Reads were removed for weak V/J assignments (E-value above 1e-6), missing CDR3, stop codons, out-of-frame junctions, or ambiguous translated residues. A V3J clonotype was defined by an identical inferred V gene, J gene, and CDR3 amino acid sequence. To compute the percentage overlap between repertoires, the number of shared unique clonotypes was divided by the size of the smaller repertoire. Three approaches were used to assess repertoire richness: RTK rarefaction, the Chao1 estimator, and Recon v2.1 estimates of unobserved clonotypes. For all TCRbeta clonotypes obtained by the gDNA method from several donors, generation probabilities were computed with OLGA. The immuneACCESS repertoire file appears here via TCRdb, limited to in-frame rearrangements. These files lack a portion of the clones; in checked studies, under half of the deficit traces to unresolved V genes, and the cause of the others is not known. V and J calls and clone size are those listed in that table; D and trimming were worked out from the DNA. For this sample the table gives around 580,000 clones, of which 95% to 98% were detected only once. Approximately 0.3% of the sample goes to the ten largest clones.

The sequencing input was naive CD8+ T cells sorted from blood. The cell subset or site label for this specimen denotes: CD45RA+CCR7+. The TCR comes from a man younger than 45 in good health.

Read as DNA, the sequence is TGTGCCAGCAGCCAGGGGTCCCACGAGACCCAGTACTTC. This is translated as CASSQGSHETQYF. This sequence uses TRBV6-5 and TRBJ2-5; TRBD1 could be the D gene, as 6 bases match. The V and J ends are trimmed by 6 bases and 5 bases, leaving 13 bases between them. Taken from cysteine to phenylalanine, the CDR3 has 13 residues. Only CDR3 DNA is held: 39 bases, read in frame from base 1. As encoded in the germline V gene, CDR1 is MNHEY while CDR2 is SVGAGI.